This T cell receptor beta chain derives from a study of OX40 agonist ivuxolimab in advanced cancers. Study information: Prior anti-PD-1, anti-PD-L1 or anti-CTLA-4 therapy was allowed; around 40% had some.

Sequenced by immunoSEQ multiplex PCR; TCRdb stores in-frame clones only, minus some. The sample has roughly 67,000 clones; roughly 92% are singletons. The CDR3 extends over 17 amino acids. Germline V gene lookup returns CDR1 MDHEN and CDR2 SYDVKM. V lost 6 bases, J lost 2 bases, and 12 bases stayed unmatched. The chain recombines TRBV28 with TRBJ2-3, with 9 bases that match TRBD2. The sample was CD4+ or CD8+ T cells sorted from blood, taken in a trial of the OX40 agonist ivuxolimab. The TCR sequence derives from an adult with an advanced solid tumor such as melanoma, head and neck, liver or kidney cancer. As DNA, the CDR3 is TGTGCCAGCAGATTAGAGGGAGCTAGCGGGATCACAGATACGCAGTATTTT. Translation: CASRLEGASGITDTQYF.